These 30 T cell receptor beta chains were all obtained from the same sample, sequenced in a study of siplizumab effects on memory and regulatory T cells. This table comes from immunoSEQ multiplex PCR, and its TCRdb copy is limited to in-frame clones, with some not included. The table records tens of thousands of clones, approximately 95% of them present only once. The sample taken for sequencing was non-Treg CD4+ T cells sorted from blood. The receptors here all came from a human donor in good health.

A remark on this clone: Within the sample, other DNA sequences also encode this same CDR3. The rearrangement joins TRBV9 to TRBJ2-7; the D is unclear. CDR1 SGDLS and CDR2 YYNGEE come from the germline V gene. The germline V and J ends were trimmed by 0 bases and 4 bases, with 8 bases remaining between them. CDR3 length equals 13 residues. The CDR3 protein is CASSVEPGYEQYF. The CDR3 DNA follows: TGTGCCAGCAGCGTAGAACCGGGTTACGAGCAGTACTTC.

The chain has TRBV7-2 and TRBJ1-1; unclear D gene. The germline gives CDR1 SGHTA, CDR2 FQGNSA. The CDR3 is 13 residues long. Trimming took 1 base from V and 7 from J, leaving 10 bases between them. This CDR3 reads CASSLEYGNEAFF. The CDR3 coding sequence is TGTGCCAGCAGCTTAGAATACGGGAATGAAGCTTTCTTT. The full variable domain, its missing parts supplied by reference TRBV7-2 and TRBJ1-1, is GAGVSQSPSNKVTEKGKDVELRCDPISGHTALYWYRQSLGQGLEFLIYFQGNSAPDKSGLPSDRFSAERTGGSVSTLTIQRTQQEDSAVYLCASSLEYGNEAFFGQGTRLTVV.

This clone was counted a single time. The chain combines TRBV30 with TRBJ2-1; D is undetermined. Germline V gene data show CDR1 as GTSNPN and CDR2 as SVGIG (reference sequence). The CDR3 is made up of 15 amino acids. The germline V and J ends were trimmed by 2 bases and 2 bases, with 13 bases remaining between them. CDR3 DNA: TGTGCCTGGAGTTTTAGTTCTTTCCCCTACAATGAGCAGTTCTTC. The encoded protein is CAWSFSSFPYNEQFF. Supplemented by reference TRBV30 and TRBJ2-1, the full variable domain reads SQTIHQWPATLVQPVGSPLSLECTVEGTSNPNLYWYRQAAGRGLQLLFYSVGIGQISSEVPQNLSASRPQDRQFILSSKKLLLSDSGFYLCAWSFSSFPYNEQFFGPGTRLTVL.

The gene calls are TRBV6-1 and TRBJ1-1, with a tentative D call TRBD1 (6 bases). The V gene's germline CDR1 is MNHNS and CDR2 SASEGT. V lost 5 bases to trimming and J lost 1 base, with 11 bases between them. The CDR3 consists of 14 residues. In DNA, the CDR3 is TGTGCCAGCAGTAAGTGGGGGCAGAACACTGAAGCTTTCTTT. It is translated as CASSKWGQNTEAFF.

This sequence joins TRBV6-6 and TRBJ1-1, with D tentatively TRBD1 (6 bases). The V and J ends lost 4 bases and 4 bases respectively, with 13 bases between them. Germline assignment: CDR1 MNHNY and CDR2 SVGAGI (reference sequence). CDR3 length: 14 residues. The CDR3 spells CASSSSDRFTEAFF. In DNA form, the CDR3 reads TGTGCCAGCAGTTCCTCCGACAGGTTCACTGAAGCTTTCTTT.

V is TRBV28 and J is TRBJ1-1; maybe TRBD1 (6 bases). The CDR3 consists of 13 residues. The germline CDR1 and CDR2 sequences are MDHEN and SYDVKM. Trimming pared 8 bases from V and 2 bases from J, leaving 12 bases between. CDR3 DNA: TGTGCCAGCCAAGGGGGGGGTAACACTGAAGCTTTCTTT. Amino acids: CASQGGGNTEAFF.

The V gene is TRBV19, the J gene TRBJ2-7; D is unclear. The CDR3 is made up of 13 amino acids. Per germline, CDR1 LNHDA and CDR2 SQIVND (reference sequence). Trimming removed 6 bases from V and 0 bases from J, with 9 bases in between. The CDR3 coding sequence is TGTGCCAGTAGAAGAGACAACTCCTACGAGCAGTACTTC. This codes for CASRRDNSYEQYF. Based on the CDR3 plus reference TRBV19 and TRBJ2-7, the full variable domain is DGGITQSPKYLFRKEGQNVTLSCEQNLNHDAMYWYRQDPGQGLRLIYYSQIVNDFQKGDIAEGYSVSREKKESFPLTVTSAQKNPTAFYLCASRRDNSYEQYFGPGTRLTVT.

The chain carries TRBV6-1 and TRBJ1-1; unclear D gene. This CDR3 is 13 amino acids long. In germline, CDR1 is MNHNS, CDR2 SASEGT. V was shortened by 1 base and J by 8 bases, with 11 bases between the two germline ends. CDR3 region: CASSEGYRYEAFF. The CDR3 DNA is TGTGCCAGCAGTGAAGGGTATCGGTACGAAGCTTTCTTT.

The rearrangement uses TRBV6-1 and TRBJ1-2, with D perhaps matching TRBD1 (6 bases). V was clipped by 1 base and J by 4 bases, with 10 bases between them. The length of the CDR3 is 14 residues. Germline values: CDR1 MNHNS, CDR2 SASEGT. The CDR3 sequence: CASSEDRASYGYTF. The CDR3 coding sequence is TGTGCCAGCAGTGAAGACAGGGCCAGCTATGGCTACACCTTC.

This chain links TRBV6-1 with TRBJ1-1, with a tentative D call TRBD1 (5 bases). The CDR3 totals 13 residues. Trimming stripped 4 bases from V and 5 bases from J, with 11 bases between. Germline CDR1 and CDR2: MNHNS and SASEGT. Here the CDR3 DNA reads TGTGCCAGCAGTGCAGGGCGTGGGACTGAAGCTTTCTTT. Residues: CASSAGRGTEAFF.

The chain employs TRBV7-3 and TRBJ1-5; D gene uncertain. Trimming took off 4 bases at V and 0 bases at J, with 4 bases between the two ends. The length of the CDR3 is 13 residues. Germline loops: CDR1 SGHTA, CDR2 FQGTGA. Written as DNA, the CDR3 is TGTGCCAGCAGCTCAGATAGCAATCAGCCCCAGCATTTT. Its translation is CASSSDSNQPQHF.

The genes are TRBV29-1 and TRBJ2-7; 14 bases align to TRBD2. Trimming removed 0 bases from V and 7 bases from J; junction bases left unmatched: 5. The CDR3 covers 15 residues. Germline CDR1 and CDR2: SQVTM and ANQGSEA. CDR3 region: CSVEEPGLAGEEQYF. The CDR3 bases are TGCAGCGTTGAAGAACCGGGACTAGCGGGGGAGGAGCAGTACTTC.

This sequence joins TRBV30 and TRBJ2-7, with a tentative D call TRBD1 (7 bases). The germline V and J ends were trimmed by 2 bases and 7 bases, with 12 bases remaining between them. Germline CDR1 and CDR2: GTSNPN and SVGIG (reference sequence). This CDR3 region has 12 residues. The CDR3 sequence is CAWSRQGGEQYF. In nucleotides, the CDR3 is TGTGCCTGGAGTCGACAGGGAGGAGAGCAGTACTTC.

This rearrangement joins TRBV1 to TRBJ1-2. TRBV1 is a documented pseudogene. CDR3 length: 18 residues. The CDR3 nucleotides read TGCACCAGCAGCCAAGATCCTTTCGATACAGCTGCGCGGTATGGCTACACCTTC. Translation gives CTSSQDPFDTAARYGYTF.

The genes are TRBV7-2 and TRBJ2-1; 7 nucleotides line up with TRBD2. The CDR3 totals 18 residues. Germline trimming cut 1 base from V and 8 bases from J; bases unmatched to any gene: 17. CDR1 and CDR2 from the germline V gene are SGHTA and FQGNSA. The CDR3 DNA reads as TGTGCCAGCAGCTTAGGAGGGAGGCTAGCGGCGAATGGGTATGAGCAGTTCTTC. Its protein product is CASSLGGRLAANGYEQFF.

The chain links TRBV27 to TRBJ2-2; tentatively, D is TRBD2 (6 bases). This CDR3 has 16 amino acids. In germline, CDR1 is MNHEY, CDR2 SMNVEV (reference sequence). V lost 4 bases and J lost 6, with 18 bases in between. DNA of the CDR3: TGTGCCAGCAGTTCCCGCCGCGGGAATAGCGCCGGGGAGCTGTTTTTT. It translates to CASSSRRGNSAGELFF.

This chain links TRBV9 with TRBJ2-7; possible D gene TRBD2, 5 bases. This CDR3 spans 13 amino acids. Germline lookup yields CDR1 SGDLS and CDR2 YYNGEE. Deletions cut 4 bases from V and 6 bases from J, with 14 bases between. DNA for the CDR3: TGTGCCAGCAGCTCCAGCCCGGGGTCCGAGCAGTACTTC. As protein: CASSSSPGSEQYF.

The CDR3 loop is CATAPQGGTEAFF. CDR3 nucleotides: TGCGCCACCGCCCCACAGGGAGGTACTGAAGCTTTCTTT. This chain joins TRBV10-2 and TRBJ1-1; TRBD1 is a possible D gene (6 bases). Germline V gene sequence: CDR1 WSHSY, CDR2 SAAADI. Trimming took off 10 bases at V and 5 bases at J, with 17 bases between the two ends. CDR3 length: 13 amino acids.

This sequence joins TRBV9 and TRBJ2-3; a possible D gene is TRBD1 (5 bases). Germline CDR1 reads SGDLS; CDR2 reads YYNGEE. The CDR3 length is 13 residues. Trimming shortened V by 4 bases and J by 4 bases, and 10 bases separated the two germline ends. In DNA, the CDR3 is TGTGCCAGCAGCCTAGTGGGGCCAGATACGCAGTATTTT. Protein: CASSLVGPDTQYF.

This clone turned up a few times. The chain links TRBV2 to TRBJ1-6; D not certain. The CDR3 is 14 residues long. Per the germline V gene, CDR1 is SNHLY and CDR2 is FYNNEI. V was trimmed by 4 bases and J by 10 bases, leaving 14 bases between them. CDR3 loop: CASSVDRTRSPLHF. The DNA for the CDR3 is TGTGCCAGCAGTGTCGATCGGACTAGGTCACCCCTCCACTTT.

This CDR3 reads CASRSERDRAYEQYF. In DNA, the CDR3 is TGTGCCAGCAGATCCGAAAGGGACAGGGCCTACGAGCAGTACTTC. The rearrangement joins TRBV6-6 to TRBJ2-7, with 9 bases that match TRBD1. Germline values: CDR1 MNHNY, CDR2 SVGAGI (reference sequence). CDR3 length: 15 amino acids. V was clipped by 6 bases and J by 2 bases; unmatched bases: 8.

The CDR3 protein is CASSLASSSYNEQFF. The CDR3 nucleotides are TGTGCCAGCAGCTTAGCTTCGTCGTCCTACAATGAGCAGTTCTTC. The chain links TRBV7-6 to TRBJ2-1; D is ambiguous. Germline lookup yields CDR1 SGHVS and CDR2 FNYEAQ. The length of the CDR3 is 15 residues. The V end was cut by 0 bases, the J end by 1 base, with 7 bases between.

The J gene is TRBJ2-7, the V gene TRBV5-6; maybe TRBD1 (5 bases). V dropped 2 bases and J dropped 2 bases, with 14 bases sitting between them. Germline CDR1 and CDR2: SGHDT and YYEEEE. The CDR3 runs 15 residues. The CDR3 region is CASSFLKQGAYEQYF. The CDR3 nucleotides read TGTGCCAGCAGCTTTCTAAAGCAGGGCGCCTACGAGCAGTACTTC.

The V gene is TRBV6-1, the J gene TRBJ1-1, with 7 nucleotides matching TRBD1. V gave up 0 bases and J gave up 1 base; unmatched junction bases: 2. This CDR3 comprises 15 residues. Germline V gene sequence: CDR1 MNHNS, CDR2 SASEGT. In DNA form, the CDR3 reads TGTGCCAGCAGTGAAGCGACAGGGTGGAACACTGAAGCTTTCTTT. Translated: CASSEATGWNTEAFF.

The V call is TRBV19, the J call TRBJ2-5; D not resolved. The tail of the sequence fits TRBJ2-7 better, so the J call may be wrong. Germline CDR1 LNHDA, CDR2 SQIVND (reference sequence). The CDR3 has 13 residues. The CDR3 loop reads CASSTTPIYEQYF. CDR3 sequence (DNA): TGTGCCAGTAGTACCACGCCTATCTACGAGCAGTACTTC.

The J gene is TRBJ2-1, the V gene TRBV11-3; the match to TRBD2 covers 8 bases. V lost 1 base, J lost 8 bases, and 10 bases stayed unmatched. The CDR3 consists of 16 residues. The V gene's germline CDR1 is SGHNT and CDR2 YENEEA. The DNA of the CDR3 is TGTGCCAGCAGCTTAGGACGGGGACTAGAGGTCGATGAGCAGTTCTTC. It is translated as CASSLGRGLEVDEQFF.

The CDR3 coding sequence is TGTGCCAGCAGTGAATCCGGGACAGTTCATGGCTACACCTTC. Translating gives CASSESGTVHGYTF. J is TRBJ1-2 and V is TRBV25-1; 7 positions agree with TRBD1. CDR1 and CDR2 (germline): MGHDK, SYGVNS. Losses at the gene ends were 1 base for V and 6 bases for J; bases not matched to a gene: 5. The CDR3 contains 14 residues.

This clone appeared once. The rearrangement joins TRBV6-1 to TRBJ1-1, with 8 bases matching TRBD1. Per the germline V gene, CDR1 is MNHNS and CDR2 is SASEGT. CDR3 length: 14 residues. V shed 7 bases and J 11 bases; nucleotides not matched to a gene: 15. The CDR3 DNA is TGTGCCAGCATTCAAACAACAGGGGGAGGGGGTGCTTTCTTT. This translates into CASIQTTGGGGAFF.

This clone has a single count. The chain couples TRBV11-3 to TRBJ2-3; TRBD2 agrees at 13 bases. J gave up 1 base and V 5 bases, and 6 bases lay outside the gene matches. The CDR3 covers 17 residues. Germline assignment: CDR1 SGHNT and CDR2 YENEEA. The CDR3 protein is CASSRTSGSVGTDTQYF. The DNA of the CDR3 is TGTGCCAGCAGCAGGACTAGCGGGAGTGTTGGCACAGATACGCAGTATTTT.

The gene calls are TRBV29-1 and TRBJ2-3; perhaps TRBD2 as D (6 bases). V gave up 6 bases and J gave up 0 bases, with 7 bases separating them. This CDR3 comprises 12 residues. Germline V lookup: CDR1 SQVTM, CDR2 ANQGSEA. Here the CDR3 DNA reads TGCAGCGTGGGGACTAGCACAGATACGCAGTATTTT. Its translation: CSVGTSTDTQYF.